The next 9 T cell receptor beta chains were all read from a single sample in a study of T cells in Graves' hyperthyroidism and ophthalmopathy (dated by TCRdb to between 2018 and 2021). Library construction relied on multiplex PCR. TCRdb names Illumina HiSeq 2000 as the instrument used. TCR beta CDR3 regions were amplified from RNA transcripts. The first round of RT-PCR for the TCR CDR3 was performed with the HTBI primer set and the Qiagen OneStep RT-PCR kit. Starting from the raw public reads, TCRdb applied fastp trimming at Q25, assembled clones with MiXCR and retained in-frame beta chains. CDR3 protein sequences are deduplicated, and each keeps its most common genes and DNA. This sample holds some 460,000 distinct CDR3 sequences; around 14% were observed only once. The ten biggest clones cover around 7.7% of the sample. What was sequenced was blood. These receptors all come from a woman aged 18-30 years with Graves' hyperthyroidism.

Of note for this clonotype: A much larger clone differs from this one at a single base, so this may be a read error. In DNA form, the CDR3 reads TGCGCCAGCAGCTTGGGAGCAGCGGGAGGGACCCAGTACTTC. Residues: CASSLGAAGGTQYF. The chain links TRBV5-1 to TRBJ2-5; 9 bases align to TRBD2. The CDR3 sequence is 14 residues long. The V and J ends lost 0 bases and 7 bases, in that order; junction bases with no gene match: 4. Germline V gene sequence: CDR1 SGHRS, CDR2 YFSETQ.

This clonotype appeared many times. The chain is built from TRBV5-6 and TRBJ2-7, with 7 nucleotides matching TRBD1. Germline lookup yields CDR1 SGHDT and CDR2 YYEEEE. The CDR3 contains 15 residues. V was pared by 3 bases and J by 8 bases, with 14 bases of the junction left unmatched. CDR3 sequence: CASSWQWTGPAKQYF. The CDR3 DNA follows: TGTGCCAGCAGCTGGCAATGGACAGGCCCAGCGAAGCAGTACTTC.

This clonotype was seen many times. The V call is TRBV5-1, the J call TRBJ2-1, with TRBD1 matching over 8 bases. Germline trimming cut 4 bases from V and 5 bases from J; bases unmatched to any gene: 8. The CDR3 is 15 amino acids. Germline CDR1 is SGHRS and CDR2 is YFSETQ. The CDR3: CASSTGQALDNEQFF. CDR3 DNA sequence: TGCGCCAGCAGCACGGGACAGGCCCTAGACAATGAGCAGTTCTTC.

This clonotype was found many times. The chain is built from TRBV7-9 and TRBJ2-1; 12 positions agree with TRBD2. Germline-derived CDR1 and CDR2 are SEHNR and FQNEAQ (reference sequence). The CDR3 consists of 16 residues. J was trimmed by 4 bases and V by 2 bases; bases with no gene match: 3. The DNA for the CDR3 is TGTGCCAGCAGCTTACTTGGGACTAGCGGGTACAATGAGCAGTTCTTC. Translated: CASSLLGTSGYNEQFF.

This clonotype was seen ten or more times. This chain joins TRBV15 and TRBJ2-7, with D unresolved. V was cut by 1 base and J by 2 bases, with 9 bases left in between. This CDR3 has 14 residues. Germline V gives CDR1 LNHNV, CDR2 YYDKDF (reference sequence). The CDR3 region is CATSRVGSTYEQYF. The CDR3 bases are TGTGCCACCAGCAGAGTTGGTAGTACCTACGAGCAGTACTTC.

As regards this clonotype: The germline gene is not matched at one end of the junction; a read error may be the cause. The gene calls are TRBV28 and TRBJ2-4; no clear D gene. Germline V gene lookup returns CDR1 MDHEN and CDR2 SYDVKM. The length of the CDR3 is 14 residues. CDR3 amino acids: CASSLGGAENIQYF. The CDR3 DNA follows: TGTGCCAGCAGTCTGGGTGGAGCCGAAAACATTCAGTACTTC.

A few counts support this clonotype. This chain uses TRBV20-1 with TRBJ2-7; TRBD1 matches at 8 bases. The CDR3 has 14 amino acids. CDR1 is DFQATT and CDR2 is SNEGSKA in the germline V gene (reference sequence). V lost 5 bases and J lost 2; bases outside the gene matches: 8. CDR3 sequence: CSAARGTGPYEQYF. In DNA form, the CDR3 reads TGCAGTGCTGCCAGGGGGACAGGCCCCTACGAGCAGTACTTC.

This clonotype was recorded at least ten times. CDR3 region: CASSVQGGGYEQYF. In DNA form, the CDR3 reads TGTGCCAGCAGCGTACAGGGGGGAGGCTACGAGCAGTACTTC. The chain carries TRBV9 and TRBJ2-7, with a possible D match to TRBD1 (7 bases). Germline assignment: CDR1 SGDLS and CDR2 YYNGEE. The CDR3 contains 14 residues. Trimming removed 1 base at V and 3 bases at J, with 11 bases between. The entire variable domain, with the rest obtained from reference TRBV9 and TRBJ2-7, is as follows: DSGVTQTPKHLITATGQRVTLRCSPRSGDLSVYWYQQSLDQGLQFLIQYYNGEERAKGNILERFSAQQFPDLHSELNLSSLELGDSALYFCASSVQGGGYEQYFGPGTRLTVT.

This sequence joins TRBV5-6 and TRBJ2-3, with D possibly TRBD2 on 6 matching bases. The CDR3 loop spans 16 amino acids. Germline V gene lookup returns CDR1 SGHDT and CDR2 YYEEEE. Trimming stripped 4 bases from V and 2 bases from J, with 17 bases between. The CDR3 sequence is CASSIHLAPDTDTQYF. CDR3 nucleotide sequence: TGTGCCAGCAGCATACATCTAGCGCCCGACACAGATACGCAGTATTTT. Looking up the rest from reference TRBV5-6 and TRBJ2-3 gives the full variable domain: DAGVTQSPTHLIKTRGQQVTLRCSPKSGHDTVSWYQQALGQGPQFIFQYYEEEERQRGNFPDRFSGHQFPNYSSELNVNALLLGDSALYLCASSIHLAPDTDTQYFGPGTRLTVL.